The 8 T cell receptor beta chains reported below all come from one sample, sequenced in a study of T cell repertoires in cytomegalovirus infection. TCRdb re-called the reads through MiXCR, storing one row per CDR3 protein. The top ten hold roughly 8% of the sample, which has under 800,000 distinct CDR3 sequences, 20% to 30% seen once. Input material: CD8+ T cells from PBMCs. The source of these receptors is a human donor in good health (CMV status not recorded). Some clones in this sample may be carry-over from other donors' samples.

This clonotype was seen ten or more times. This rearrangement joins TRBV28 to TRBJ2-5; 9 bases map to TRBD1. V gave up 3 bases and J gave up 10 bases; unmatched junction bases: 15. Germline values: CDR1 MDHEN, CDR2 SYDVKM. This CDR3 has 16 amino acids. CDR3 sequence: CASSFQTGGGLGNQYF. The CDR3 coding sequence is TGTGCCAGCAGTTTCCAGACAGGGGGAGGCCTTGGAAACCAGTACTTC.

A few counts support this clonotype. This sequence joins TRBV6-2 or TRBV6-3 and TRBJ2-2; D is undetermined. V was shortened by 10 bases and J by 5 bases, with 17 bases between the two germline ends. This CDR3 is built from 14 residues. Looked up from germline, CDR1 is MNHEY and CDR2 is SVGEGT. For the CDR3, the DNA is TGTGCCAACAACCCCTCAAAAGGAACCGGGGAGCTGTTTTTT. Translated: CANNPSKGTGELFF.

V is TRBV5-1 and J is TRBJ2-2, with D unclear. CDR1 and CDR2 from the germline V gene are SGHRS and YFSETQ. Trimming pared 1 base from V and 0 bases from J, leaving 7 bases between. This CDR3 has 15 amino acids. The CDR3 region is CASSLRHPNTGELFF. As DNA, the CDR3 is TGCGCCAGCAGCTTGCGGCACCCGAACACCGGGGAGCTGTTTTTT.

This clonotype has a count of ten or more. This sequence joins TRBV7-9 and TRBJ2-7, with a possible D match to TRBD2 (5 bases). Trimming pared 1 base from V and 7 bases from J, leaving 17 bases between. Germline lookup yields CDR1 SEHNR and CDR2 FQNEAQ (reference sequence). This CDR3 has 15 amino acids. The CDR3 loop reads CASSLVPDPSGEQYV. CDR3 coding DNA: TGTGCCAGCAGCTTAGTTCCGGATCCCTCGGGGGAGCAGTACGTC.

This clonotype was detected only a few times. The V call is TRBV2, the J call TRBJ2-7; D may be TRBD1 or TRBD2 (5 bases each). V lost 4 bases, J lost 3 bases, and 19 bases lay in between. The CDR3 runs to 16 residues. The germline CDR1 and CDR2 sequences are SNHLY and FYNNEI. The CDR3, as DNA: TGTGCCAGCAGTGCCTCCACCGGGGCAACACGCTACGAGCAGTACTTC. This translates into CASSASTGATRYEQYF.

The chain couples TRBV20-1 to TRBJ2-7; the D gene is possibly TRBD2 (6 bases). The CDR3 consists of 13 residues. The ends were cut back, 3 bases at V and 2 bases at J, with 11 bases in the middle. Looked up from germline, CDR1 is DFQATT and CDR2 is SNEGSKA (reference sequence). The DNA of the CDR3 is TGCAGTGCTAGGATGCGGGGCGCCTACGAGCAGTACTTC. Its translation: CSARMRGAYEQYF.

This clonotype occurred a few times. This sequence joins TRBV6-6 and TRBJ2-3; TRBD2 matches 8 bases. CDR1 is MNHNY and CDR2 is SVGAGI in the germline V gene (reference sequence). The CDR3 consists of 14 residues. Trimming removed 5 bases from V and 3 bases from J; junction bases left unmatched: 4. This chain's CDR3 is CASSTLAVTDTQYF. The DNA for the CDR3 is TGTGCCAGCAGTACACTAGCGGTTACAGATACGCAGTATTTT.

In regard to this clonotype: This may arise from a read error, as a much more abundant clone is one base away. The chain combines TRBV28 with TRBJ1-2; D is undetermined. There are 16 residues in the CDR3. Trimming removed 3 bases at V and 4 bases at J, with 18 bases between. The germline V gene has CDR1 MDHEN and CDR2 SYDVKM. The CDR3 DNA sequence: TGTGCCAGCAGTTTCCCCTTCCTGCCGAGCTCCTATGGCTACACCTTC. Amino acid sequence: CASSFPFLPSSYGYTF.